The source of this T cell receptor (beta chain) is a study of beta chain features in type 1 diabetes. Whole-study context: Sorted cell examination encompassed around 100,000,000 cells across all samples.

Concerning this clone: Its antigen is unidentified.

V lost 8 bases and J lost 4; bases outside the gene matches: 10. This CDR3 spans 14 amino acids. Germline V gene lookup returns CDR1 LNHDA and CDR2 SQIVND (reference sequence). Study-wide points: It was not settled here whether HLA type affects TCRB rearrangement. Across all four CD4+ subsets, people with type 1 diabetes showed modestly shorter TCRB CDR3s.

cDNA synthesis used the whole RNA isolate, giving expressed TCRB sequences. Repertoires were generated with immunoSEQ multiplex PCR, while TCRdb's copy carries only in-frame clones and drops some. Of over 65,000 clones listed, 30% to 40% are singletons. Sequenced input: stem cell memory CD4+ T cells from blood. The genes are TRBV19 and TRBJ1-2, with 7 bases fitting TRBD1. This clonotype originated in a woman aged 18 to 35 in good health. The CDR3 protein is CASLPTGYGYGYTF. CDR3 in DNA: TGTGCCAGTCTACCGACAGGGTATGGCTATGGCTACACCTTC.